This TCR beta chain was recovered during a study of graft-versus-host responses after intestinal transplantation. For the study at large: For about three years after anti-thymocyte globulin induction, all recipients took tacrolimus and steroids. Study-level results: Peak GvH clone levels in circulation were associated with early post-transplant HvG declines. GvH clones were found in recipient marrow; some appeared first in ileum or blood.

The authors seeded 200,000 CFSE-labeled responder cells together with 200,000 irradiated stimulator cells tagged with violet dye. Post-reaction, proliferating CD3+CD4+ and CD3+CD8+ responders (CFSE-low) were sorted. Germline V gives CDR1 SEHNR, CDR2 FQNEAQ (reference sequence). There are 15 residues in the CDR3. V was pared by 3 bases and J by 1 base, with 10 bases between. Profiled with immunoSEQ multiplex PCR; TCRdb holds only in-frame clones, not every one. Counted here are more than 15,000 clones, about two fifths occurring once; the ten biggest clones make up more than 3%. V is TRBV7-9 and J is TRBJ2-1; D gene unclear. This specimen consisted of alloreactive CD8+ T cells from a mixed lymphocyte reaction culture, obtained before intestinal transplant. Noted subset: CFSE-low proliferating T cells sorted from approximately 6-day pre-transplant mixed lymphocyte reaction (GvH or HvG direction). This TCR was recovered from a human patient who received an intestinal transplant. In DNA form, the CDR3 reads TGTGCCAGCAGCTTTAGTGGGATTTCCTACAATGAGCAGTTCTTC. Its protein is CASSFSGISYNEQFF.